A single sample is the source of the 11 T cell receptor beta chains below, sequenced in a study of shared clonotypes between healthy human individuals. Naive CD8 cells were CD45RO-negative, positively selected for CCR7, excluding terminally differentiated effector memory CD45RA+ cells. The table came from immunoSEQ multiplex PCR; TCRdb's copy has only in-frame clones and leaves some out. The sample consists of 1.5 million to 2.5 million clones, approximately 94% of them appearing once. The sequencing sample was made of naive CD8+ T cells sorted from blood. All receptors derive from a man younger than 30 in good health.

This clone appeared once. V is TRBV5-8 and J is TRBJ1-3; 8 bases map to TRBD1. Germline V gene sequence: CDR1 SGHTS, CDR2 YDEGEE. The CDR3 runs to 17 residues. Losses at the gene ends were 4 bases for V and 0 bases for J; bases not matched to a gene: 9. CDR3 sequence reads: CASSLEQGEGSGNTIYF. CDR3 DNA sequence: TGTGCCAGCAGCCTAGAACAGGGGGAAGGCTCTGGAAACACCATATATTTT.

This clone was seen a single time. This rearrangement joins TRBV7-2 to TRBJ2-5; a possible D gene is TRBD2 (5 bases). This CDR3 has 13 amino acids. Germline V CDR1 and CDR2: SGHTA, FQGNSA. Trimming left V 2 bases short and J 5 bases short, with 9 bases between. The DNA for the CDR3 is TGTGCCAGCAGCTTATTTCTAGCCGAGACCCAGTACTTC. It yields the protein CASSLFLAETQYF. Filled out from reference TRBV7-2 and TRBJ2-5, the complete variable domain reads GAGVSQSPSNKVTEKGKDVELRCDPISGHTALYWYRQSLGQGLEFLIYFQGNSAPDKSGLPSDRFSAERTGGSVSTLTIQRTQQEDSAVYLCASSLFLAETQYFGPGTRLLVL.

The chain links TRBV9 to TRBJ2-2; D not certain. The germline V gene encodes CDR1 SGDLS and CDR2 YYNGEE. This CDR3 comprises 15 residues. Trimming stripped 6 bases from V and 0 bases from J, with 12 bases between. In DNA form, the CDR3 reads TGTGCCAGCACCCCTATGGGGACGAACACCGGGGAGCTGTTTTTT. The encoded protein is CASTPMGTNTGELFF.

This rearrangement joins TRBV11-2 to TRBJ2-5; D gene unclear. CDR3 length equals 12 residues. V shed 5 bases and J shed 5 bases, with 9 bases lying between them. Germline lookup yields CDR1 SGHAT and CDR2 FQNNGV. CDR3 coding DNA: TGTGCCAGCAGCCCCCCAATGGAGACCCAGTACTTC. Translation gives CASSPPMETQYF. Filled out from reference TRBV11-2 and TRBJ2-5, the complete variable domain reads EAGVAQSPRYKIIEKRQSVAFWCNPISGHATLYWYQQILGQGPKLLIQFQNNGVVDDSQLPKDRFSAERLKGVDSTLKIQPAKLEDSAVYLCASSPPMETQYFGPGTRLLVL.

The V and J genes are TRBV27 and TRBJ2-3; D could derive from TRBD1 or TRBD2 (6 bases each). This CDR3 contains 15 residues. The germline CDR1 and CDR2 sequences are MNHEY and SMNVEV (reference sequence). V was clipped by 7 bases and J by 3 bases, with 17 bases between them. The CDR3 loop is CASTSDLGATDTQYF. The CDR3 nucleotides are TGTGCCAGCACTAGCGATCTGGGGGCGACAGATACGCAGTATTTT.

The chain links TRBV6-5 to TRBJ1-2; D gene uncertain. Germline loops: CDR1 MNHEY, CDR2 SVGAGI. V was shortened by 0 bases and J by 4 bases, with 9 bases between the two germline ends. The CDR3 is 14 amino acids. In DNA, the CDR3 is TGTGCCAGCAGTTACTCACCCAGAACCTATGGCTACACCTTC. It specifies CASSYSPRTYGYTF.

The chain recombines TRBV4-3 with TRBJ2-1; a weak D match, TRBD1 (6 bases). This CDR3 is built from 15 residues. Trimming stripped 0 bases from V and 7 bases from J, with 13 bases between. Germline-derived CDR1 and CDR2 are LGHNA and YSLEER. CDR3 region: CASSQEQGLWNEQFF. CDR3 DNA: TGCGCCAGCAGCCAAGAACAGGGATTGTGGAATGAGCAGTTCTTC.

The chain carries TRBV7-3 and TRBJ2-7; perhaps TRBD1 as D (5 bases). The V end was cut by 5 bases, the J end by 6 bases, with 14 bases between. Germline V gives CDR1 SGHTA, CDR2 FQGTGA. This CDR3 spans 13 amino acids. The CDR3 coding sequence is TGTGCCAGCAGCCCGGACCAGGGAAGCGAGCAGTACTTC. Translated, it gives CASSPDQGSEQYF.

The rearrangement links TRBV5-6 to TRBJ1-2; D unclear. Trimming stripped 1 base from V and 4 bases from J, with 17 bases between. The CDR3 consists of 16 residues. Germline V gene sequence: CDR1 SGHDT, CDR2 YYEEEE. CDR3 in amino acids: CASSLSLLNGFYGYTF. CDR3 coding DNA: TGTGCCAGCAGCTTGTCCCTGTTGAATGGTTTCTATGGCTACACCTTC.

The chain carries TRBV7-2 and TRBJ2-7; weak D call: TRBD1 (6 bases). V gave up 1 base and J gave up 8 bases, with 12 bases separating them. The CDR3 is made up of 13 amino acids. Germline V CDR1 and CDR2: SGHTA, FQGNSA. This CDR3 is CASSLEVGAKQYF. Written as DNA, the CDR3 is TGTGCCAGCAGCTTAGAGGTGGGGGCCAAGCAGTACTTC.

The V gene is TRBV9, the J gene TRBJ2-7; D is perhaps TRBD2 (5 bases). Germline CDR1 SGDLS, CDR2 YYNGEE. V was shortened by 4 bases and J by 3 bases, with 14 bases between the two germline ends. The CDR3 has 14 amino acids. The CDR3 here is CASSPSSRVYEQYF. CDR3 DNA: TGTGCCAGCAGCCCTTCCTCGAGGGTCTACGAGCAGTACTTC. Full variable domain (rest looked up from reference TRBV9 and TRBJ2-7): DSGVTQTPKHLITATGQRVTLRCSPRSGDLSVYWYQQSLDQGLQFLIQYYNGEERAKGNILERFSAQQFPDLHSELNLSSLELGDSALYFCASSPSSRVYEQYFGPGTRLTVT.